Listed here is a single T cell receptor (beta chain). The data were obtained in a study of blood T cell repertoires in COVID-19. Study at large: Recovered status in Cohort 3 required two negative PCRs, clearance, or symptom resolution.

V shed 0 bases and J 3 bases; nucleotides not matched to a gene: 9. Germline V lookup: CDR1 SGHTS, CDR2 YDEGEE. CDR3 length: 16 residues. As originally analysed: Quantification of nucleated cells was approximated via reference gene primer amplification. TCRdb keeps only in-frame clones here, not all; method: immunoSEQ multiplex PCR. That table supplies the V and J calls and clone size; D and trimming were determined from the DNA. Among 300,000 to 450,000 clones, around 87% were seen once, and the ten largest hold approximately 1.9%. Sequenced input: PBMCs or T cells enriched from blood (not recorded which). This chain joins TRBV5-8 and TRBJ2-7; 7 positions agree with TRBD1. This TCR was sampled from a man aged 35 to 55 in a cohort exposed to, infected with or recovered from COVID-19 (not recorded which). In DNA form, the CDR3 reads TGTGCCAGCAGCTTGGCCCATGGGACAGCGATCTACGAGCAGTACTTC. It specifies CASSLAHGTAIYEQYF.